The 2 T cell receptor beta chains below come from one sample, sequenced in a study of blood T cells in healthy people across ages. The second PCR ran about 6 to 12 cycles with a sample-barcoded 5' primer and J-beta primers. TCRdb reanalysed the 5' RACE reads using MiXCR and keeps one entry per CDR3 protein. The sample lists around 1.5 million distinct CDR3 sequences, about 31% seen once, with approximately 10% in the top ten. The specimen sequenced was blood. The receptors come from a woman aged 25 to 39 in good health.

This sequence joins TRBV20-1 and TRBJ2-1; D unresolved. This CDR3 spans 14 amino acids. V lost 5 bases and J 0 bases, leaving 11 bases between the germline ends. Per the germline V gene, CDR1 is DFQATT and CDR2 is SNEGSKA (reference sequence). CDR3 nucleotides: TGCAGTGCTGACCCCACCGCCTCCTACAATGAGCAGTTCTTC. Its translation: CSADPTASYNEQFF.

About this clonotype: This CDR3 is missing its conserved last phenylalanine or tryptophan, likely due to a read error. The chain uses TRBV27 and TRBJ2-7; D perhaps matches TRBD1 (5 bases). The germline gives CDR1 MNHEY, CDR2 SMNVEV (reference sequence). The CDR3 has 13 amino acids. Trimming shortened V by 4 bases and J by 1 base, and 8 bases separated the two germline ends. The CDR3: CASSYRLSYEQYL. The CDR3 nucleotides are TGTGCCAGCAGTTACAGGTTGTCCTACGAGCAGTACCTC.